Listed here are 26 T cell receptor beta chains from one sample, sequenced in a study of T cell responses to AZD1222 COVID-19 vaccine. Profiled with immunoSEQ multiplex PCR; TCRdb holds only in-frame clones, not every one. The table lists more than 100,000 clones, approximately 89% of them singletons. Specimen: peripheral blood, collected on day 0 of AZD1222 vaccination. The source of these receptors is an adult in good health.

The chain employs TRBV6-5 and TRBJ1-2; 8 bases map to TRBD1. Germline V gene data show CDR1 as MNHEY and CDR2 as SVGAGI. The junction had 6 bases not matched to a gene; V was cut back by 7 bases and J by 2 bases. This CDR3 comprises 14 residues. The CDR3 DNA is TGTGCCAGCAATACAGGGGGTCCCAACTATGGCTACACCTTC. This translates into CASNTGGPNYGYTF.

The rearrangement links TRBV9 to TRBJ2-1; 7 bases align to TRBD2. The CDR3 loop spans 12 amino acids. The J segment lost 7 bases and the V segment lost 3 bases, leaving 1 base of the junction unmatched. Per the germline V gene, CDR1 is SGDLS and CDR2 is YYNGEE. In DNA form, the CDR3 reads TGTGCCAGCAGCGGAGCGGGGAATGAGCAGTTCTTC. As protein: CASSGAGNEQFF.

The chain employs TRBV9 and TRBJ2-3, with D perhaps TRBD1 (5 bases). There are 13 residues in the CDR3. Per the germline V gene, CDR1 is SGDLS and CDR2 is YYNGEE. Trimming stripped 6 bases from V and 0 bases from J, with 8 bases between. CDR3 coding DNA: TGTGCCAGCATGGCAGGGAGCACAGATACGCAGTATTTT. Translated: CASMAGSTDTQYF.

The gene calls are TRBV6-5 and TRBJ2-7; D perhaps matches TRBD2 (5 bases). This CDR3 is built from 14 residues. The ends were cut back, 0 bases at V and 5 bases at J, with 11 bases in the middle. Germline V gives CDR1 MNHEY, CDR2 SVGAGI. The CDR3 DNA sequence: TGTGCCAGCAGTTACTCGAGATCCGGGGACGAGCAGTACTTC. Amino acids: CASSYSRSGDEQYF.

The rearrangement links TRBV6-2 or TRBV6-3 to TRBJ2-5; D gene uncertain. The V gene's germline CDR1 is MNHEY and CDR2 SVGEGT. The CDR3 totals 15 residues. V shed 5 bases and J shed 0 bases, with 13 bases lying between them. CDR3 nucleotides: TGTGCCAGCAGTGACCAACGATCCTACCAAGAGACCCAGTACTTC. Its protein is CASSDQRSYQETQYF.

The rearrangement uses TRBV7-2 and TRBJ2-3, with 9 bases that match TRBD2. CDR3 length: 19 amino acids. Germline assignment: CDR1 SGHTA and CDR2 FQGNSA. The trim removed 0 bases at V and 3 bases at J, leaving 13 bases unmatched. CDR3 coding DNA: TGTGCCAGCAGCTTAGCAGTGGGTTCGGTTCTAGCGGGGACAGATACGCAGTATTTT. Translating gives CASSLAVGSVLAGTDTQYF.

The chain uses TRBV27 and TRBJ1-4, with D possibly matching TRBD1 (5 bases). This CDR3 is built from 13 residues. Trimming cost V 6 bases and J 8 bases, with 13 bases left between them. Germline values: CDR1 MNHEY, CDR2 SMNVEV (reference sequence). Written as DNA, the CDR3 is TGTGCCAGCAGCCCGGGGGGTCCGGAAAAACTGTTTTTT. It specifies CASSPGGPEKLFF.

The chain combines TRBV29-1 with TRBJ2-5, with TRBD1 as a possible D gene (6 bases). With 3 bases removed from V and 1 base from J, the gap between germline ends came to 12 bases. CDR3 length: 14 amino acids. Germline values: CDR1 SQVTM, CDR2 ANQGSEA. CDR3 DNA: TGCAGCGTTGAGACCCGACAGGTCCAAGAGACCCAGTACTTC. This translates into CSVETRQVQETQYF.

J is TRBJ2-7 and V is TRBV6-5, with no clear D. This CDR3 is 11 amino acids long. Trimming shortened V by 8 bases and J by 3 bases, and 8 bases separated the two germline ends. In germline, CDR1 is MNHEY, CDR2 SVGAGI. The CDR3: CASWDFYEQYF. CDR3 nucleotides: TGTGCCAGCTGGGATTTCTACGAGCAGTACTTC.

This chain joins TRBV6-5 and TRBJ1-1; D call uncertain. Looked up from germline, CDR1 is MNHEY and CDR2 is SVGAGI. V lost 0 bases and J lost 3, with 8 bases in between. CDR3 length: 14 residues. Written as DNA, the CDR3 is TGTGCCAGCAGTTACTCCTACTCTGACACTGAAGCTTTCTTT. This encodes CASSYSYSDTEAFF.

The V gene is TRBV5-1, the J gene TRBJ1-1; no definite D call. V lost 6 bases to trimming and J lost 5 bases, with 14 bases between them. The CDR3 covers 13 residues. Per germline, CDR1 SGHRS and CDR2 YFSETQ. The DNA of the CDR3 is TGCGCCAGCACCCAGGTCGAAGGTACTGAAGCTTTCTTT. It is translated as CASTQVEGTEAFF.

The chain couples TRBV7-3 to TRBJ2-2; D perhaps matches TRBD2 (6 bases). The CDR3 loop spans 17 amino acids. V was shortened by 1 base and J by 5 bases, with 17 bases between the two germline ends. Germline CDR1 and CDR2: SGHTA and FQGTGA. Here the CDR3 reads CASSLNQAGSGTGELFF. DNA for the CDR3: TGTGCCAGCAGCTTAAATCAGGCAGGGAGCGGGACCGGGGAGCTGTTTTTT.

The chain recombines TRBV10-3 with TRBJ2-1; 9 bases match TRBD2. Germline assignment: CDR1 ENHRY and CDR2 SYGVKD. The CDR3 covers 14 residues. J was trimmed by 8 bases and V by 3 bases; bases with no gene match: 5. The CDR3 region is CAISDGREGYEQFF. The CDR3 nucleotides read TGTGCCATCAGTGATGGGCGGGAGGGGTATGAGCAGTTCTTC.

The rearrangement joins TRBV19 to TRBJ2-5; D unclear. Germline V gene lookup returns CDR1 LNHDA and CDR2 SQIVND (reference sequence). The CDR3 spans 15 residues. V shed 5 bases and J shed 5 bases, with 18 bases lying between them. CDR3 nucleotides: TGTGCCAGTAGTCCCCCCGGACGGCCCTGGGAGACCCAGTACTTC. Amino acid sequence: CASSPPGRPWETQYF. Using reference TRBV19 and TRBJ2-5 for the parts outside the CDR3, the full variable domain is DGGITQSPKYLFRKEGQNVTLSCEQNLNHDAMYWYRQDPGQGLRLIYYSQIVNDFQKGDIAEGYSVSREKKESFPLTVTSAQKNPTAFYLCASSPPGRPWETQYFGPGTRLLVL.

The rearrangement links TRBV14 to TRBJ1-2; D uncertain. Germline CDR1 reads SGHDN; CDR2 reads FVKESK. The ends were cut back, 2 bases at V and 7 bases at J, with 17 bases in the middle. There are 15 residues in the CDR3. DNA of the CDR3: TGTGCCAGCAGCCAAATATATCTGAAGTTGGCTGGCTACACCTTC. It translates to CASSQIYLKLAGYTF.

This clone appeared once. CDR3 loop: CASSSRQGRGYTF. Written as DNA, the CDR3 is TGTGCCAGCAGTTCGAGACAGGGGCGAGGCTACACCTTC. V usage is TRBV6-4 and J usage is TRBJ1-2; 8 positions agree with TRBD1. The V gene's germline CDR1 is MRHNA and CDR2 SNTAGT. Trimming removed 5 bases from V and 8 bases from J; junction bases left unmatched: 7. The CDR3 runs to 13 residues.

V gene TRBV19 combines with J gene TRBJ1-4; no clear D. The V end lost 7 bases, the J end lost 0 bases, and 9 bases lay between the germline ends. Germline V gives CDR1 LNHDA, CDR2 SQIVND (reference sequence). CDR3 length equals 14 residues. This CDR3 is CASTQEATNEKLFF. The CDR3, as DNA: TGTGCCAGTACCCAAGAAGCAACTAATGAAAAACTGTTTTTT.

This clone was seen only once. This chain links TRBV10-2 with TRBJ1-2; D is unresolved. The CDR3 is made up of 10 amino acids. Germline values: CDR1 WSHSY, CDR2 SAAADI. Deletions cut 6 bases from V and 4 bases from J, with 3 bases between. In nucleotides, the CDR3 is TGCGCCAGCAGCTCCTATGGCTACACCTTC. It translates to CASSSYGYTF.

J is TRBJ2-6 and V is TRBV12-3 or TRBV12-4; D is ambiguous. V was cut by 7 bases and J by 0 bases, with 4 bases left in between. The CDR3 sequence is 13 residues long. The CDR3 region has the DNA TGTGCCAGCATTAACTCTGGGGCCAACGTCCTGACTTTC. This translates into CASINSGANVLTF.

This clone was picked up a small number of times. The V and J genes are TRBV27 and TRBJ1-4; the D is unclear. Trimming pared 3 bases from V and 6 bases from J, leaving 11 bases between. CDR3 length equals 14 residues. The germline V gene encodes CDR1 MNHEY and CDR2 SMNVEV (reference sequence). The CDR3 protein is CASSFNGVDEKLFF. In DNA, the CDR3 is TGTGCCAGCAGTTTTAATGGGGTAGATGAAAAACTGTTTTTT. The full variable domain, with the rest looked up from reference TRBV27 and TRBJ1-4, is EAQVTQNPRYLITVTGKKLTVTCSQNMNHEYMSWYRQDPGLGLRQIYYSMNVEVTDKGDVPEGYKVSRKEKRNFPLILESPSPNQTSLYFCASSFNGVDEKLFFGSGTQLSVL.

The chain combines TRBV7-9 with TRBJ2-1; the D is unclear. Germline CDR1 SEHNR, CDR2 FQNEAQ (reference sequence). The CDR3 is made up of 15 amino acids. V shed 1 base and J shed 6 bases, with 13 bases lying between them. CDR3 nucleotides: TGTGCCAGCAGCTTAGTGGTTGTAAAGGCCAATGAGCAGTTCTTC. It encodes CASSLVVVKANEQFF.

A single count supports this clone. The chain couples TRBV7-8 to TRBJ2-2, with D tentatively TRBD2 (6 bases). Trimming took 5 bases from V and 0 from J, leaving 13 bases between them. The length of the CDR3 is 16 residues. Germline V lookup: CDR1 SGHVS, CDR2 FQNEAQ. CDR3 loop: CASSPRGGTNTGELFF. As DNA, the CDR3 is TGTGCCAGCAGCCCACGTGGGGGGACGAACACCGGGGAGCTGTTTTTT.

J is TRBJ1-1 and V is TRBV30, with a possible D match to TRBD1 (6 bases). The V gene lost 2 bases and the J gene lost 1 base, with 8 bases spanning the gap. CDR1 and CDR2 from the germline V gene are GTSNPN and SVGIG (reference sequence). This CDR3 has 13 amino acids. The CDR3 loop reads CAWSKQGNTEAFF. The CDR3 DNA reads as TGTGCCTGGAGTAAACAGGGGAACACTGAAGCTTTCTTT.

This chain joins TRBV4-2 and TRBJ2-3; 14 bases line up with TRBD2. Germline values: CDR1 LGHNA, CDR2 YNFKEQ. Trimming removed 4 bases from V and 3 bases from J; junction bases left unmatched: 3. The length of the CDR3 is 16 residues. The CDR3 coding sequence is TGTGCCAGCAGCCCTGGGACTAGCGGGGGAACAGATACGCAGTATTTT. This codes for CASSPGTSGGTDTQYF.

The rearrangement uses TRBV10-3 and TRBJ1-1, with TRBD1 identical over 10 bases. Per the germline V gene, CDR1 is ENHRY and CDR2 is SYGVKD. The CDR3 spans 14 residues. Germline trimming cut 5 bases from V and 5 bases from J; bases unmatched to any gene: 5. Written as DNA, the CDR3 is TGTGCCATCAGTTGGACAGGGGGGGATACTGAAGCTTTCTTT. Translation: CAISWTGGDTEAFF.

The chain has TRBV11-2 and TRBJ2-1; D not certain. Germline CDR1 is SGHAT and CDR2 is FQNNGV. The CDR3 loop spans 14 amino acids. V was pared by 5 bases and J by 3 bases, with 11 bases between. Here the CDR3 reads CASSGPAIYNEQFF. As DNA, the CDR3 is TGTGCCAGCAGCGGGCCTGCTATCTACAATGAGCAGTTCTTC.